This TCR beta chain derives from a study of blood T cell repertoires in COVID-19. Overall study: Spain, Italy and the United States supplied samples that represented acute and convalescent COVID-19.

Authors' data handling: Reference gene primers were amplified, and this amplification served to estimate nucleated cell counts. Profiling relied on immunoSEQ multiplex PCR, and the TCRdb table lists in-frame clones only, not all of them. The V and J calls and clone size are taken from that table; D and trimming were inferred from the DNA. Among 370,000 or so clones listed, about 87% were seen once. Germline values: CDR1 SGHTA, CDR2 FQGNSA. The CDR3 is 14 residues long. The V and J ends lost 5 bases and 6 bases respectively, with 17 bases between them. Symptom resolution, clearance, or two negative PCRs marked the recovered donors of Cohort 3.

The clonotype comes from a man aged 25-45 years who had recovered from COVID-19. V gene TRBV7-2 combines with J gene TRBJ2-7, with D perhaps TRBD2 (5 bases). Sequencing was done on a sample of PBMCs or T cells enriched from blood (not recorded which). The CDR3 protein is CASSMPPASPEQYF. CDR3 DNA: TGTGCCAGCAGCATGCCCCCGGCTAGCCCCGAGCAGTACTTC.